Listed below are T cell receptor beta chains from one sample, sequenced in a study of T cells after yellow fever vaccination. Using its own MiXCR run on the 5' RACE reads, TCRdb lists one record per CDR3 protein. The top ten clones hold about 0.51% of a sample with about 260,000 distinct CDR3 sequences, roughly 13% of them seen once. The starting material was CD4+ T cells sorted from PBMCs, obtained 45 days after the yellow fever booster vaccination. The receptors were sampled from a man aged 30 to 39 who received the YFV17D yellow fever vaccine. Each CDR3 is given with its conserved first and last residue. The order of the fields is clone size, J gene, V gene, D gene, CDR3 DNA, CDR3 protein. A D gene is named only where the DNA matches it firmly. Part of the rows lack a size; the others show once, few, many or a class for expanded clones.

abundance: NA; j_gene: TRBJ1-6; v_gene: TRBV18; d_gene: TRBD1; CDR3nt: TGTGCCAGCTCACCTGCAGGGGGGGATTCACCCCTCCACTTT; CDR3aa: CASSPAGGDSPLHF
abundance: NA; j_gene: TRBJ1-1; v_gene: TRBV6-1; d_gene: NA; CDR3nt: TGTGCCAGCAGTACCCCGACAAGTACTGAAGCTTTCTTT; CDR3aa: CASSTPTSTEAFF
abundance: few; j_gene: TRBJ2-3; v_gene: TRBV29-1; d_gene: NA; CDR3nt: TGCAGCGTTGAACCCGTTAGAGATACGCAGTATTTT; CDR3aa: CSVEPVRDTQYF
abundance: few; j_gene: TRBJ2-5; v_gene: TRBV7-2; d_gene: NA; CDR3nt: TGTGCCAGCAGCTTTATGGGCAGGGATGATTGGGAGACCCAGTACTTC; CDR3aa: CASSFMGRDDWETQYF
abundance: NA; j_gene: TRBJ2-7; v_gene: TRBV7-2; d_gene: TRBD2; CDR3nt: TGTGCCAGCAGTTCACGAGCGGGAGGCTACGAGCAGTACTTC; CDR3aa: CASSSRAGGYEQYF
abundance: few; j_gene: TRBJ1-5; v_gene: TRBV7-9; d_gene: TRBD1; CDR3nt: TGTGCCAGCAGCACGGACAGGGGATCAAGTCAGCCCCAGCATTTT; CDR3aa: CASSTDRGSSQPQHF
abundance: NA; j_gene: TRBJ2-3; v_gene: TRBV3-1; d_gene: TRBD1; CDR3nt: TGTGCCAGCAGCCATCGACAGGGTACAGATACGCAGTATTTT; CDR3aa: CASSHRQGTDTQYF
abundance: few; j_gene: TRBJ2-7; v_gene: TRBV20-1; d_gene: NA; CDR3nt: TGCAGTGCTAGAGTAGCAGCGGAGAAGTCCTACGAGCAGTACTTC; CDR3aa: CSARVAAEKSYEQYF
abundance: NA; j_gene: TRBJ2-3; v_gene: TRBV11-1; d_gene: TRBD1; CDR3nt: TGTGCCAGCAGCCCCGGACAGGCTAGTGGTACGCAGTATTTT; CDR3aa: CASSPGQASGTQYF
abundance: many; j_gene: TRBJ2-1; v_gene: TRBV20-1; d_gene: TRBD2; CDR3nt: TGCAGTGCTAGAGATCCTAGCGGACCCCGATACAATGAGCAGTTCTTC; CDR3aa: CSARDPSGPRYNEQFF
abundance: few; j_gene: TRBJ2-5; v_gene: TRBV29-1; d_gene: NA; CDR3nt: TGCAGCGCTTTACAGGGAAAAGAGACCCAGTACTTC; CDR3aa: CSALQGKETQYF
abundance: NA; j_gene: TRBJ2-4; v_gene: TRBV11-2; d_gene: TRBD2; CDR3nt: TGTGCCAGCAGCTCGCACAGGACTAGCGGGAGAGTAGCCAAAAACATTCAGTACTTC; CDR3aa: CASSSHRTSGRVAKNIQYF
abundance: NA; j_gene: TRBJ2-1; v_gene: TRBV29-1; d_gene: TRBD2; CDR3nt: TGCAGCGCCGATCGGACTAGCGGTGACAATGAGCAGTTCTTC; CDR3aa: CSADRTSGDNEQFF
abundance: few; j_gene: TRBJ1-2; v_gene: TRBV5-6; d_gene: NA; CDR3nt: TGTGCCAGCAGCTTAGTAGGGTTTGGCTACACCTTC; CDR3aa: CASSLVGFGYTF
abundance: NA; j_gene: TRBJ2-3; v_gene: TRBV15; d_gene: NA; CDR3nt: TGTGCCACCAGCAGAAAGAGGCAGGCCTACACAGATACGCAGTATTTT; CDR3aa: CATSRKRQAYTDTQYF
abundance: NA; j_gene: TRBJ2-7; v_gene: TRBV3-1; d_gene: TRBD2; CDR3nt: TGTGCCAGCAGCCAAGGCGGGCTAGCGGGAGGCGAGCAGTACTTC; CDR3aa: CASSQGGLAGGEQYF
abundance: NA; j_gene: TRBJ2-5; v_gene: TRBV5-1; d_gene: NA; CDR3nt: TGCGCCAGCAGCTTGGCCCCAGGGTGGGAGACCCAGTACTTC; CDR3aa: CASSLAPGWETQYF
abundance: NA; j_gene: TRBJ1-5; v_gene: TRBV20-1; d_gene: NA; CDR3nt: TGCAGTGCTAGAGTTGGACGCGGCAATCAGCCCCAGCATTTT; CDR3aa: CSARVGRGNQPQHF
abundance: many; j_gene: TRBJ1-1; v_gene: TRBV19; d_gene: NA; CDR3nt: TGTGCCAGTCGCAAAAGGACCGAGAACACTGAAGCTTTCTTT; CDR3aa: CASRKRTENTEAFF
abundance: NA; j_gene: TRBJ2-1; v_gene: TRBV12-3/TRBV12-4; d_gene: TRBD2; CDR3nt: TGTGCCAGCAGACGCCCTTTTTCTAGCGGGAGAAATGAGCAGTTCTTC; CDR3aa: CASRRPFSSGRNEQFF
abundance: many; j_gene: TRBJ2-6; v_gene: TRBV19; d_gene: NA; CDR3nt: TGTGCCAGTAGCTTCGACAACTCTGGGGCCAACGTCCTGACTTTC; CDR3aa: CASSFDNSGANVLTF
abundance: few; j_gene: TRBJ2-5; v_gene: TRBV12-3/TRBV12-4; d_gene: NA; CDR3nt: TGTGCCAGCAGCCTGGGCCGGGGGATCCAAGAGACCCAGTACTTC; CDR3aa: CASSLGRGIQETQYF
abundance: few; j_gene: TRBJ1-1; v_gene: TRBV29-1; d_gene: NA; CDR3nt: TGCAGCGTTGTGGTGACCCAAGGGGCTGAAGCTTTCTTT; CDR3aa: CSVVVTQGAEAFF
abundance: NA; j_gene: TRBJ2-1; v_gene: TRBV7-2; d_gene: NA; CDR3nt: TGTGCCAGCAGCTTATTCAGTAAGGGGATTTACTATGAGCAGTTCTTC; CDR3aa: CASSLFSKGIYYEQFF
abundance: NA; j_gene: TRBJ1-5; v_gene: TRBV2; d_gene: NA; CDR3nt: TGTGCCAGCAGTCCCCAGGGGATTCGCAATCAGCCCCAGCATTTT; CDR3aa: CASSPQGIRNQPQHF
abundance: few; j_gene: TRBJ2-3; v_gene: TRBV3-1; d_gene: TRBD2; CDR3nt: TGTGCCAGCAGTAACGGGGGGAGCACAGATACGCAGTATTTT; CDR3aa: CASSNGGSTDTQYF
abundance: many; j_gene: TRBJ1-1; v_gene: TRBV4-3; d_gene: NA; CDR3nt: TGCGCCAGCAGCGAATCCCTCTTGAACACTGAAGCTTTCTTT; CDR3aa: CASSESLLNTEAFF
abundance: few; j_gene: TRBJ2-7; v_gene: TRBV5-6; d_gene: TRBD1; CDR3nt: TGTGCCAGCAGCGGCCGGGACAGGGGCCAACGGGGAGGCGAGCAGTACTTC; CDR3aa: CASSGRDRGQRGGEQYF
abundance: NA; j_gene: TRBJ2-4; v_gene: TRBV24-1; d_gene: NA; CDR3nt: TGTGCCACCAGTGATTTAAGCATTCAGTACTTC; CDR3aa: CATSDLSIQYF
abundance: few; j_gene: TRBJ2-1; v_gene: TRBV28; d_gene: NA; CDR3nt: TGTGCCAGCAGTTCCCGGACTGCGAGCTCCTACAATGAGCAGTTCTTC; CDR3aa: CASSSRTASSYNEQFF
abundance: few; j_gene: TRBJ1-1; v_gene: TRBV7-2; d_gene: TRBD1; CDR3nt: TGTGCCAGCCGCCAGGGACAGCTGAACACTGAAGCTTTCTTT; CDR3aa: CASRQGQLNTEAFF
abundance: few; j_gene: TRBJ1-4; v_gene: TRBV5-5; d_gene: NA; CDR3nt: TGTGCCACCACAGGAAGGGCGGCGGATGAAAAACTGTTTTTT; CDR3aa: CATTGRAADEKLFF
abundance: NA; j_gene: TRBJ1-1; v_gene: TRBV25-1; d_gene: NA; CDR3nt: TGTGCCAGCAGTCTACAAGGGAAGAACACTGAAGCTTTCTTT; CDR3aa: CASSLQGKNTEAFF
abundance: few; j_gene: TRBJ2-5; v_gene: TRBV7-7; d_gene: NA; CDR3nt: TGTGCCAGCAGCATCGCAACGGGACGGCAAGAGACCCAGTACTTC; CDR3aa: CASSIATGRQETQYF
abundance: NA; j_gene: TRBJ1-3; v_gene: TRBV5-6; d_gene: NA; CDR3nt: TGTGCCAGCAGCTTGTTGGGACCCTCTGGAAACACCATATATTTT; CDR3aa: CASSLLGPSGNTIYF
abundance: NA; j_gene: TRBJ2-3; v_gene: TRBV11-3; d_gene: TRBD2; CDR3nt: TGTGCCAGCAGCTACCGCGGGGCTAGCGGGAGGGCCTCCACAGATACGCAGTATTTT; CDR3aa: CASSYRGASGRASTDTQYF
abundance: many; j_gene: TRBJ2-1; v_gene: TRBV12-3/TRBV12-4; d_gene: NA; CDR3nt: TGTGCCAGCAGTGCACTGGGGCAGAATGAGCAGTTCTTC; CDR3aa: CASSALGQNEQFF
abundance: many; j_gene: TRBJ2-1; v_gene: TRBV27; d_gene: NA; CDR3nt: TGTGCCAGCAGTTTTAATAATGAGCAGTTCTTC; CDR3aa: CASSFNNEQFF
abundance: few; j_gene: TRBJ2-7; v_gene: TRBV5-1; d_gene: NA; CDR3nt: TGCGCCAGCAGCTTGGGGGGTAGCGGTTCCTACGAGCAGTACTTC; CDR3aa: CASSLGGSGSYEQYF
abundance: few; j_gene: TRBJ2-7; v_gene: TRBV5-1; d_gene: TRBD2; CDR3nt: TGCGCCAGCAGCTTGGACATTTCGGGAGGCAAGTACTTC; CDR3aa: CASSLDISGGKYF
abundance: many; j_gene: TRBJ2-7; v_gene: TRBV10-2; d_gene: TRBD2; CDR3nt: TGCGCCAGCAGTGCTAGACAGGGAGCCGGACTAGCGGGAGGAAGCTACGAGCAGTACTTC; CDR3aa: CASSARQGAGLAGGSYEQYF
abundance: few; j_gene: TRBJ1-3; v_gene: TRBV6-1; d_gene: NA; CDR3nt: TGTGCCAGCAGTCCCCGGCCTGGAAACACCATATATTTT; CDR3aa: CASSPRPGNTIYF
abundance: many; j_gene: TRBJ1-4; v_gene: TRBV15; d_gene: NA; CDR3nt: TGTGCCACCAGCAGAGCACCGTCTGAAAAACTGTTTTTT; CDR3aa: CATSRAPSEKLFF
abundance: NA; j_gene: TRBJ1-6; v_gene: TRBV10-3; d_gene: TRBD1; CDR3nt: TGTGCCATCAGCGGCACCGGGACAGATAATTCACCCCTCCACTTT; CDR3aa: CAISGTGTDNSPLHF
abundance: few; j_gene: TRBJ1-2; v_gene: TRBV5-5; d_gene: NA; CDR3nt: TGTGCCAGCAGCCCGAGCAGTGGAACTAACTATGGCTACACCTTC; CDR3aa: CASSPSSGTNYGYTF
abundance: NA; j_gene: TRBJ2-7; v_gene: TRBV20-1; d_gene: NA; CDR3nt: TGCAGTGCCCTACTCTTGGAGCAGTACTTC; CDR3aa: CSALLLEQYF
abundance: NA; j_gene: TRBJ2-1; v_gene: TRBV5-1; d_gene: NA; CDR3nt: TGCGCCAGCAGCTTTTCGCTTAACAATGAGCAGTTCTTC; CDR3aa: CASSFSLNNEQFF
abundance: NA; j_gene: TRBJ1-4; v_gene: TRBV18; d_gene: NA; CDR3nt: TGTGCCAGCTCTTACGACAGAAATGAAAAACTGTTTTTT; CDR3aa: CASSYDRNEKLFF
abundance: NA; j_gene: TRBJ2-1; v_gene: TRBV20-1; d_gene: NA; CDR3nt: TGCAGTGCTAGATGGGGACTCTACAATGAGCAGTTCTTC; CDR3aa: CSARWGLYNEQFF
abundance: few; j_gene: TRBJ2-5; v_gene: TRBV28; d_gene: TRBD1; CDR3nt: TGTGCCAGCAGTATCTACGGGACAGGGCAACAGACCCAGTACTTC; CDR3aa: CASSIYGTGQQTQYF
abundance: few; j_gene: TRBJ2-7; v_gene: TRBV20-1; d_gene: NA; CDR3nt: TGCAGTGCTCCCAGGCAGCAGGGAAGTGTCGAGCAGTACTTC; CDR3aa: CSAPRQQGSVEQYF
abundance: few; j_gene: TRBJ1-2; v_gene: TRBV20-1; d_gene: TRBD1; CDR3nt: TGCAGTCCTCGGGCAGGGGGCGCTTATGGCTACACCTTC; CDR3aa: CSPRAGGAYGYTF
abundance: few; j_gene: TRBJ2-3; v_gene: TRBV3-1; d_gene: TRBD2; CDR3nt: TGTGCCAGCAGCCAAGCAAGGACTAGCGGGAGTAGCGGTGCAGATACGCAGTATTTT; CDR3aa: CASSQARTSGSSGADTQYF
abundance: few; j_gene: TRBJ2-5; v_gene: TRBV11-2; d_gene: NA; CDR3nt: TGTGCCAGCAGCACGAACACCGGGACTTCGGAGACCCAGTACTTC; CDR3aa: CASSTNTGTSETQYF
abundance: NA; j_gene: TRBJ2-5; v_gene: TRBV29-1; d_gene: TRBD1; CDR3nt: TGCAGCGTGTTACCGGGACAGGGGGCTACCTGGGAGAATTCAGAGACCCAGTACTTC; CDR3aa: CSVLPGQGATWENSETQYF
abundance: NA; j_gene: TRBJ2-7; v_gene: TRBV7-2; d_gene: NA; CDR3nt: TGTGCCAGCAGCCTAATGAACGAGCAGTACTTC; CDR3aa: CASSLMNEQYF
abundance: few; j_gene: TRBJ2-5; v_gene: TRBV18; d_gene: TRBD2; CDR3nt: TGTGCCAGCTCACCACAAGCGGGAGGGCCTAAAGAGACCCAGTACTTC; CDR3aa: CASSPQAGGPKETQYF